Listed below are T cell receptor beta chains from one sample, sequenced in a study of chronic HIV infection and antiretroviral therapy. From the 5' RACE reads, TCRdb called clonotypes with MiXCR, one entry per CDR3 protein. Here the sample spans more than 25,000 distinct CDR3 sequences, under 9.5% being singletons. The sample consisted of peripheral blood. Every receptor here comes from an adult who had HIV and had not received antiretroviral therapy, or was an uninfected healthy control (not recorded which). The CDR3 runs from the conserved cysteine through the conserved F or W. Each record gives: D gene, V gene, CDR3 protein. A D gene is named only where the DNA matches it firmly.

-	TRBV6-2/TRBV6-3	CASRDTSTGELFF
-	TRBV6-2/TRBV6-3	CASSSSNEQFF
-	TRBV5-1	CASRLASSYGYTF
-	TRBV7-9	CASSLGTVSGYTF
TRBD1	TRBV6-5	CASSRDRGGPNEQFF
-	TRBV28	CASSLNSEGFYEQYF
-	TRBV13	CASSLGWSGSPLHF
TRBD1	TRBV6-2/TRBV6-3	CASSPPGGYNEQFF
-	TRBV11-1	CASSLGRGTEAFF
-	TRBV29-1	CSVEDRTRDKNIQYF
TRBD1	TRBV29-1	CSVEDPDRAGNTIYF
-	TRBV29-1	CSVAGYTEAFF
TRBD1	TRBV5-4	CASSLSLTTGDYEQYF
TRBD2	TRBV6-2/TRBV6-3	CASSYTAGGEADTQYF
TRBD1	TRBV7-6	CASSLTSGTGTEAFF
-	TRBV3-1	CASSQVTGTEQFF
-	TRBV29-1	CSVGWWGQDGTEAFF
TRBD1	TRBV29-1	CSVSNRGRETQYF
-	TRBV18	CASSSRQQGLGYEQYF
-	TRBV29-1	CSVGPRSVNYGYTF
TRBD2	TRBV14	CASSPMTSMNTQYF
TRBD1	TRBV5-5	CASSQTGRNYGYTF
TRBD1	TRBV6-2/TRBV6-3	CASSYSIPRDRDEQYF
-	TRBV27	CASSFRDAVNTEAFF